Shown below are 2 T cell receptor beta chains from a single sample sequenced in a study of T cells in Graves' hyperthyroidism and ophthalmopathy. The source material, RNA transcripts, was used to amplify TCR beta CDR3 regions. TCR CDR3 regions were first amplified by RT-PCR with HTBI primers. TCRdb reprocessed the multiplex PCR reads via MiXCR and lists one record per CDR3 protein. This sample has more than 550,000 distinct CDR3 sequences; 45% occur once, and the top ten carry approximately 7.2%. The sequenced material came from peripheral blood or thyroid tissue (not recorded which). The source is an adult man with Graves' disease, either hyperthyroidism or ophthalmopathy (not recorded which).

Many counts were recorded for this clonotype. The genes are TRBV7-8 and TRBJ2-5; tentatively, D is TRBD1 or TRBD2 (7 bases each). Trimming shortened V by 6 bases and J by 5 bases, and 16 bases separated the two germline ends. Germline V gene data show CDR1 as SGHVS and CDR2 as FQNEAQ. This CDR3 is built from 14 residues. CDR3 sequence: CASSPTGRAETQYF. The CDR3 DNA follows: TGTGCCAGCAGTCCGACAGGGAGGGCGGAGACCCAGTACTTC.

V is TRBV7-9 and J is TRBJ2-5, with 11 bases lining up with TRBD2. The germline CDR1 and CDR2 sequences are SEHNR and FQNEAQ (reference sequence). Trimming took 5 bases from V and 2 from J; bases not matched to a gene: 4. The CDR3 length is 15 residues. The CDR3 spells CASSQLAGVQETQYF. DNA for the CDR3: TGTGCCAGCAGCCAACTAGCGGGGGTACAAGAGACCCAGTACTTC.